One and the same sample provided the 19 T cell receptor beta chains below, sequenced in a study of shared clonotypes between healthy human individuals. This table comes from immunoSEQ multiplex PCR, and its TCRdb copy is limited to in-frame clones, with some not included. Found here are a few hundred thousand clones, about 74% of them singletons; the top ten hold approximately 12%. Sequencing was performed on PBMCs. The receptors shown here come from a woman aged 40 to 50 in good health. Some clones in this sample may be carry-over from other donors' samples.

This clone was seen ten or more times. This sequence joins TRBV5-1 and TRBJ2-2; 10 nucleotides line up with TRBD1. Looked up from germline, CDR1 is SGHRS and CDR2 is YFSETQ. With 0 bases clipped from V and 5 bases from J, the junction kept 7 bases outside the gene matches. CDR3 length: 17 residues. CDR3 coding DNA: TGCGCCAGCAGCTTGGGGGACAGGGGCCGCGCAACCGGGGAGCTGTTTTTT. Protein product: CASSLGDRGRATGELFF.

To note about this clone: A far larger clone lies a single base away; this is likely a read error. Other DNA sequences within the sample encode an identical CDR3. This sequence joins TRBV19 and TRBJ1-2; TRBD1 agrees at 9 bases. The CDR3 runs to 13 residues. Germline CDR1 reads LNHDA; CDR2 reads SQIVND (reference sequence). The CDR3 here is CASSSGTGLGYTF. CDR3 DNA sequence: TGTGCCAGTAGTTCTGGGACAGGGCTCGGCTATACCTTC. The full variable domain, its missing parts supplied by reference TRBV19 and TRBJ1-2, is DGGITQSPKYLFRKEGQNVTLSCEQNLNHDAMYWYRQDPGQGLRLIYYSQIVNDFQKGDIAEGYSVSREKKESFPLTVTSAQKNPTAFYLCASSSGTGLGYTFGSGTRLTVV.

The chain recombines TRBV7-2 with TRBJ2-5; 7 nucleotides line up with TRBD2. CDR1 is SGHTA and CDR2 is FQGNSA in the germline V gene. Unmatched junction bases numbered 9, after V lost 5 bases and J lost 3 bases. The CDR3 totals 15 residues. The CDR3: CASSTSSTSEETQYF. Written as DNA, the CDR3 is TGTGCCAGCAGCACAAGCTCAACTAGCGAAGAGACCCAGTACTTC. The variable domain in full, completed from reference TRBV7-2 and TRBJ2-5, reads GAGVSQSPSNKVTEKGKDVELRCDPISGHTALYWYRQSLGQGLEFLIYFQGNSAPDKSGLPSDRFSAERTGGSVSTLTIQRTQQEDSAVYLCASSTSSTSEETQYFGPGTRLLVL.

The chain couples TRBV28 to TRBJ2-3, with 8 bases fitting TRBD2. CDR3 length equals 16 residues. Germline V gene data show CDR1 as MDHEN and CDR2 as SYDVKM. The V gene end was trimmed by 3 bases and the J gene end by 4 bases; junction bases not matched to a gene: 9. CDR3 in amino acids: CASSFSVLGGADTQYF. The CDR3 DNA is TGTGCCAGCAGTTTTTCGGTGCTCGGGGGGGCAGATACGCAGTATTTT.

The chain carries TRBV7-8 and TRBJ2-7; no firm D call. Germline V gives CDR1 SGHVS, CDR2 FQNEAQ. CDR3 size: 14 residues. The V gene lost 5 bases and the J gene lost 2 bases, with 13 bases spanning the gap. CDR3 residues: CASSPPAWPYEQYF. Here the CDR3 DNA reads TGTGCCAGCAGCCCACCAGCCTGGCCCTACGAGCAGTACTTC. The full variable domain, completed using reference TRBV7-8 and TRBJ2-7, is GAGVSQSPRYKVAKRGQDVALRCDPISGHVSLFWYQQALGQGPEFLTYFQNEAQLDKSGLPSDRFFAERPEGSVSTLKIQRTQQEDSAVYLCASSPPAWPYEQYFGPGTRLTVT.

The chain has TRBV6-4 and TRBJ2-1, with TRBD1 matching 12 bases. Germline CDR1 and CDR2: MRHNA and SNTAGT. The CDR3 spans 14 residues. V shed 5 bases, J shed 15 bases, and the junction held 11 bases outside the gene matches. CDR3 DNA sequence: TGTGCCAGCAGTACCGGGACAGGGGGCGGCTTAGCGTTCTTC. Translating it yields CASSTGTGGGLAFF.

CDR3 nucleotide sequence: TGCAGCGTTGAATGGGGACTAGGACTAGGACGGATCGAGCAGTACTTC. It encodes CSVEWGLGLGRIEQYF. The rearrangement links TRBV29-1 to TRBJ2-7, with TRBD2 matching 8 bases. The CDR3 consists of 16 residues. Germline trimming cut 2 bases from V and 6 bases from J; bases unmatched to any gene: 15. Germline V gene lookup returns CDR1 SQVTM and CDR2 ANQGSEA.

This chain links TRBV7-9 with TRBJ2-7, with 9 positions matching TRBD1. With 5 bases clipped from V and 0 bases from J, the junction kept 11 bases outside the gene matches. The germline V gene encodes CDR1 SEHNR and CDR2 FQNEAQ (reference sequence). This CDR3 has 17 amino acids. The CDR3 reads CASSLDPGQGSSYEQYF. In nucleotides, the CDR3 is TGTGCCAGCAGCCTCGACCCTGGACAGGGGAGCTCCTACGAGCAGTACTTC.

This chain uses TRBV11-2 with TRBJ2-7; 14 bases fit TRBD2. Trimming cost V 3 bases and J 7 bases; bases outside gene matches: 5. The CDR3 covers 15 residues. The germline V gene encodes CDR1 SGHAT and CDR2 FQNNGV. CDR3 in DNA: TGTGCCAGCAGCTTGGGACTAGCGGGAGTGGGGGAGCAGTACTTC. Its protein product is CASSLGLAGVGEQYF.

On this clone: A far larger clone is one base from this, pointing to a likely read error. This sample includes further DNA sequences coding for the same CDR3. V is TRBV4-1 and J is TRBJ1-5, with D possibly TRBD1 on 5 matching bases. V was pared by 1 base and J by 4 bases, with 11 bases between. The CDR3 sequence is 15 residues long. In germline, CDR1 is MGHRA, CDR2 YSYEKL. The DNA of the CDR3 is TGCGCCAGCAGCCAAGGACAGCTTAGTAATCAGCCCCAGCATTTT. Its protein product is CASSQGQLSNQPQHF.

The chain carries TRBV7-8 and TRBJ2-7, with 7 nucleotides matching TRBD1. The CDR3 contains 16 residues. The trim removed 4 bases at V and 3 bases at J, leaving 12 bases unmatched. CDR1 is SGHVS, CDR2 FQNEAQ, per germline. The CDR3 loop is CASSSPRDRPFYEQYF. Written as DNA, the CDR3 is TGTGCCAGCAGCTCTCCCCGGGACAGACCATTCTACGAGCAGTACTTC.

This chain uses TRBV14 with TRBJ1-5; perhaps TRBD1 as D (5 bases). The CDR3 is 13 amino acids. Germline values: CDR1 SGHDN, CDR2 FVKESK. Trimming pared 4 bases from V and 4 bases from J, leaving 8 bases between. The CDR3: CASSPDRNQPQHF. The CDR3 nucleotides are TGTGCCAGCAGCCCAGACAGAAATCAGCCCCAGCATTTT.

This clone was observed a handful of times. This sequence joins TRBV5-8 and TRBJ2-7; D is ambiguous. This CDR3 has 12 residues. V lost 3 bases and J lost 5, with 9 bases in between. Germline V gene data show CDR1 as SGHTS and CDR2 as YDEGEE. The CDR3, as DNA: TGTGCCAGCAGCTACTCGGCTCACGAGCAGTACTTC. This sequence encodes CASSYSAHEQYF.

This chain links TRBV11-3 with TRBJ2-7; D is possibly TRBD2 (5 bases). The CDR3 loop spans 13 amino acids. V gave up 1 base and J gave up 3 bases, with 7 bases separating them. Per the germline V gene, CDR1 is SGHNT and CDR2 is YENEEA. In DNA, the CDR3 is TGTGCCAGCAGCTTAGGGGAGTTCTACGAGCAGTACTTC. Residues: CASSLGEFYEQYF.

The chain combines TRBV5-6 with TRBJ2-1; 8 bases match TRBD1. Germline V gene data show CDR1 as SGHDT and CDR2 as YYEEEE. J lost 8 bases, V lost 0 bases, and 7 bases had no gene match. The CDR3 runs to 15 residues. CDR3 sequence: CASSLAGQGGDEQFF. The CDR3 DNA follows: TGTGCCAGCAGCTTGGCCGGACAGGGCGGCGATGAGCAGTTCTTC.

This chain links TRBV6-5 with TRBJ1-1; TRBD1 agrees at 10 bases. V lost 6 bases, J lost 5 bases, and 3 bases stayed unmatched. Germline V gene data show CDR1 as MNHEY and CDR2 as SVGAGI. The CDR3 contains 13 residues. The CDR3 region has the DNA TGTGCCAGCAGGGGGACAGGGGTGACTGAAGCTTTCTTT. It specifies CASRGTGVTEAFF.

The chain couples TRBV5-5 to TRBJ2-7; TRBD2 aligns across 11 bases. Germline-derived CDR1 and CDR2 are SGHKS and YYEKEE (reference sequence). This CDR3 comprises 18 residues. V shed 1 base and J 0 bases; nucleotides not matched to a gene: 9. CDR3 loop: CASSLTSGSSRTSYEQYF. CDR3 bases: TGTGCCAGCAGCTTGACTAGCGGGAGTAGTCGGACCTCCTACGAGCAGTACTTC.

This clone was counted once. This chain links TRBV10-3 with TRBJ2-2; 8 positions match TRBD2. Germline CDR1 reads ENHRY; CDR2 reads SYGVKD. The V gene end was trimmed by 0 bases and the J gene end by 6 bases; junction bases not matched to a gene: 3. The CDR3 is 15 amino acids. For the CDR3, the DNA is TGTGCCATCAGTGAGTCGCGGGGGGCGGCCGGGGAGCTGTTTTTT. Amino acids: CAISESRGAAGELFF.

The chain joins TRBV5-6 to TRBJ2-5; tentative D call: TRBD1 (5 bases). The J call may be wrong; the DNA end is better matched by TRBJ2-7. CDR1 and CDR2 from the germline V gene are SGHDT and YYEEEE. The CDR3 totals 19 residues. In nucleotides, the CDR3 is TGTGCCAGCAGCTTGGGAGCAGGGTACCCAGCCGGTTTCTCGGGCGAGCAGTACTTC. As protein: CASSLGAGYPAGFSGEQYF.